This TCR beta chain was recorded in a study of blood T cell repertoires in COVID-19. Authors' analysis steps: From reference gene primer amplification, estimates of nucleated cell counts were derived. Profiling relied on immunoSEQ multiplex PCR, and the TCRdb table lists in-frame clones only, not all of them. The D gene and trimming were derived from the DNA, and the V and J assignments and clone size from that table. The table has around 150,000 clones, approximately 92% seen once. Trimming stripped 2 bases from V and 3 bases from J, with 7 bases between. Looked up from germline, CDR1 is SNHLY and CDR2 is FYNNEI. CDR3 length: 14 residues.

The specimen was peripheral blood. The receptor's source is a woman in her forties or fifties with acute or convalescent COVID-19. The chain is built from TRBV2 and TRBJ2-2; D remains ambiguous. DNA of the CDR3: TGTGCCAGCAGTGAAAATGGCTACACCGGGGAGCTGTTTTTT. Protein product: CASSENGYTGELFF.